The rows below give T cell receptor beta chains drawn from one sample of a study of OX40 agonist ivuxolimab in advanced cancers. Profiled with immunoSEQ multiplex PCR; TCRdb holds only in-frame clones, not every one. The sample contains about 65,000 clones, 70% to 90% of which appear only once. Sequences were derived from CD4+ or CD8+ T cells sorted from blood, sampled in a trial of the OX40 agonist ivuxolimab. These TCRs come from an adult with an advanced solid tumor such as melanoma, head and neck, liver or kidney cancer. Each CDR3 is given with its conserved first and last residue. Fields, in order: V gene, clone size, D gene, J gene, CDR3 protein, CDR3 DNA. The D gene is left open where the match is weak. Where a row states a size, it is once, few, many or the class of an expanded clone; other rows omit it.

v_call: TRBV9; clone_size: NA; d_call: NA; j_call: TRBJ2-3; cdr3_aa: CASSVAIGSTDTQYF; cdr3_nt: TGTGCCAGCAGCGTAGCTATTGGTAGCACAGATACGCAGTATTTT
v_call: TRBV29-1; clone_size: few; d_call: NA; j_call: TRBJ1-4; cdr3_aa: CSGRQGTEKLFF; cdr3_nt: TGCAGCGGGAGGCAGGGAACGGAAAAACTGTTTTTT
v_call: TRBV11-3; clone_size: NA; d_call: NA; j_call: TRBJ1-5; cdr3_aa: CASSQLGNQPQHF; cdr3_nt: TGTGCCAGCAGCCAATTGGGCAATCAGCCCCAGCATTTT
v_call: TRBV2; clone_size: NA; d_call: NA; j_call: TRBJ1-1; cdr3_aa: CASSGTRGTEAFF; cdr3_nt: TGTGCCAGCAGTGGTACCCGTGGCACTGAAGCTTTCTTT
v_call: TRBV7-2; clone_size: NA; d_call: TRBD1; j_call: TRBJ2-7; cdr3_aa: CASSLRQGAVIYF; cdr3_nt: TGTGCCAGCAGCTTACGACAGGGGGCGGTAATTTACTTC
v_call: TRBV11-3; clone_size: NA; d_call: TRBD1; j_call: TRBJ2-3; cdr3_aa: CASSSRDSRRGQYF; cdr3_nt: TGTGCCAGCAGCTCCCGGGACAGCCGGCGCGGGCAGTATTTT
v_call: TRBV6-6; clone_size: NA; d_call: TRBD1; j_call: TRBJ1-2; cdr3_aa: CASTTGGEGYTF; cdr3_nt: TGTGCCAGCACCACAGGGGGGGAGGGCTACACCTTC
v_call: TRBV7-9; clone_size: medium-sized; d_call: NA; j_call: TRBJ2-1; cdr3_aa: CASSQQSSDEQFF; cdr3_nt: TGTGCCAGCAGCCAACAGTCGAGCGATGAGCAGTTCTTC
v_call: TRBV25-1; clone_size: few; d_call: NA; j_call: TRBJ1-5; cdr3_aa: CASSEGVSNQPQHF; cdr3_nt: TGTGCCAGCAGTGAGGGAGTTAGCAATCAGCCCCAGCATTTT
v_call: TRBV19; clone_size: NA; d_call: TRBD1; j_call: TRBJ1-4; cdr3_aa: CASSEGQANEKLFF; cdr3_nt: TGTGCCAGTAGTGAGGGACAGGCTAATGAAAAACTGTTTTTT
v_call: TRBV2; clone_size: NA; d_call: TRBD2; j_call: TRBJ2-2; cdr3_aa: CASTRGRDTGELFF; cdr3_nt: TGTGCCTCCACTCGGGGGAGGGACACCGGGGAGCTGTTTTTT
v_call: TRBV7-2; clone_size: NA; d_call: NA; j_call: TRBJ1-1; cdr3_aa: CASSLRSQANTEAFF; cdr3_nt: TGTGCCAGCAGCTTAAGATCTCAGGCGAACACTGAAGCTTTCTTT
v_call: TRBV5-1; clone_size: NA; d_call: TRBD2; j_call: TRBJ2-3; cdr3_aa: CASSWGLAGDSDTQYF; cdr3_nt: TGCGCCAGCAGCTGGGGGCTAGCGGGAGATTCAGATACGCAGTATTTT
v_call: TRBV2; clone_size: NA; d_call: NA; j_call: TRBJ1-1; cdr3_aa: CASSWRALNTEAFF; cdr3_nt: TGTGCCAGCAGTTGGCGGGCGCTGAACACTGAAGCTTTCTTT
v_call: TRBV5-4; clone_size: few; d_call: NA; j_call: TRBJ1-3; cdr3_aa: CASSLTRGNTIYF; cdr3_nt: TGTGCCAGCAGCTTGACCAGAGGAAACACCATATATTTT
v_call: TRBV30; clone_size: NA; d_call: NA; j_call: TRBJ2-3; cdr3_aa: CAWSIRDTDTQYF; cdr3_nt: TGTGCCTGGAGTATCCGGGACACAGATACGCAGTATTTT
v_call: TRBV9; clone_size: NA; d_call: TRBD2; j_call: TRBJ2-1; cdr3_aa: CASSVGSGNVNEQFF; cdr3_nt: TGTGCCAGCAGCGTAGGTAGCGGGAACGTTAATGAGCAGTTCTTC
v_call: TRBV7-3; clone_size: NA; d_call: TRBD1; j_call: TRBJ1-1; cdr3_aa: CASSLTGGDTEAFF; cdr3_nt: TGTGCCAGCAGCTTGACAGGGGGAGACACTGAAGCTTTCTTT
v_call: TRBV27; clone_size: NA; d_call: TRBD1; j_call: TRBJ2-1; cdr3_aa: CASARTGGYNEQFF; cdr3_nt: TGTGCCAGCGCTCGGACAGGGGGCTACAATGAGCAGTTCTTC
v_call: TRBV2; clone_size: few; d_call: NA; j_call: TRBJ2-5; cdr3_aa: CASSENRDSETQYF; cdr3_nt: TGTGCCAGCAGTGAAAACAGGGACTCGGAGACCCAGTACTTC
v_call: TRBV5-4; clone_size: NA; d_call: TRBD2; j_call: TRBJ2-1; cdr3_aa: CASSPGLAGDDEQFF; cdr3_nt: TGTGCCAGCAGCCCAGGACTAGCGGGAGATGATGAGCAGTTCTTC
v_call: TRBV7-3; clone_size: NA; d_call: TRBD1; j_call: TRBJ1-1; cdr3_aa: CASSLMGGTEYNTEAFF; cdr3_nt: TGTGCCAGCAGCTTAATGGGCGGGACAGAATACAACACTGAAGCTTTCTTT
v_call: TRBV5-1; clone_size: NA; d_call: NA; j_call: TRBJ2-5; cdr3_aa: CASSLAETQYF; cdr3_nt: TGCGCCAGCAGCTTGGCGGAGACCCAGTACTTC
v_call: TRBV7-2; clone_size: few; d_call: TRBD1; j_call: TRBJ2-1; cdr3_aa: CASAPTRQGPSRYNEQFF; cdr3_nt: TGTGCCAGCGCCCCGACCCGACAGGGGCCAAGCAGGTACAATGAGCAGTTCTTC
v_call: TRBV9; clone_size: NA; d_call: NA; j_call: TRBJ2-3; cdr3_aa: CASAKGNLDTQYF; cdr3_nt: TGTGCCAGCGCAAAAGGGAACCTAGATACGCAGTATTTT
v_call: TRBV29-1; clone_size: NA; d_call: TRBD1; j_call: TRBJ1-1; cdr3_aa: CSVSTGITEAFF; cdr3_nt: TGCAGCGTATCGACAGGGATCACTGAAGCTTTCTTT
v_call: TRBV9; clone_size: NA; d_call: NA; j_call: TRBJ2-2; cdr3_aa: CASSVGAGDTGELFF; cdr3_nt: TGTGCCAGCAGCGTAGGGGCAGGGGACACCGGGGAGCTGTTTTTT
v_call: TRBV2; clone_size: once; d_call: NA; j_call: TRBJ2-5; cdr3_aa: CASSEDEWEQYF; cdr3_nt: TGTGCCAGCAGTGAAGACGAGTGGGAGCAGTACTTC
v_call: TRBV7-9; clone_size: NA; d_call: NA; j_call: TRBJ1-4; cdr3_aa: CASSSGVVGEKLFF; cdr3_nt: TGTGCCAGCAGCTCGGGGGTCGTAGGGGAAAAACTGTTTTTT
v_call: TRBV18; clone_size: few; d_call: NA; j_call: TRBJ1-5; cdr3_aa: CASSPPGGDQPQHF; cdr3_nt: TGTGCCAGCTCACCACCCGGGGGGGATCAGCCCCAGCATTTT
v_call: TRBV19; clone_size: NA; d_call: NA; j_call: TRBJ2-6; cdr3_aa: CASSISRVSGANVLTF; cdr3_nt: TGTGCCAGTAGTATATCCAGGGTGTCTGGGGCCAACGTCCTGACTTTC
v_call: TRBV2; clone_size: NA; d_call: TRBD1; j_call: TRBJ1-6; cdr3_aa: CASTDRGESPLHF; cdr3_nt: TGTGCCAGCACGGACAGGGGAGAATCACCCCTCCACTTT
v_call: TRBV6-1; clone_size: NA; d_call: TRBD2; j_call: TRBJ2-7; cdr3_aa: CASGGLAGGIAEQYF; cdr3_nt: TGTGCCAGCGGGGGACTAGCGGGAGGAATAGCCGAGCAGTACTTC